The clone carrying this TCR beta chain was observed at least ten times. Its antigen is not identified. Amplification from RNA transcripts yielded the TCR beta CDR3 regions. HTBI-primed first-round RT-PCR preceded second-round multiplex PCR. TCRdb re-derived calls from the multiplex PCR reads in MiXCR, one entry per CDR3 protein. Seen here are about 1.1 million distinct CDR3 sequences, 35% to 40% observed once, and the top ten hold around 10%. This entry comes from a study of Graves' ophthalmopathy and Graves' hyperthyroidism. General study findings and limits: A model of 13 signatures distinguished ophthalmopathy from stable hyperthyroidism at around 90% sensitivity and 70% to 84% specificity.

The CDR3 contains 16 residues. Germline CDR1 SGHTA, CDR2 FQGNSA. V was cut by 5 bases and J by 8 bases, with 21 bases left in between. The V and J genes are TRBV7-2 and TRBJ1-4; D possibly corresponds to TRBD1 (5 bases). The sequencing sample was made of peripheral blood or thyroid tissue (not recorded which). The TCR sequence derives from an adult man with Graves' hyperthyroidism. CDR3 bases: TGTGCCAGCAGCCCAGCCCTCGCGCAGGGAGGGGAAAAACTGTTTTTT. Its protein product is CASSPALAQGGEKLFF.